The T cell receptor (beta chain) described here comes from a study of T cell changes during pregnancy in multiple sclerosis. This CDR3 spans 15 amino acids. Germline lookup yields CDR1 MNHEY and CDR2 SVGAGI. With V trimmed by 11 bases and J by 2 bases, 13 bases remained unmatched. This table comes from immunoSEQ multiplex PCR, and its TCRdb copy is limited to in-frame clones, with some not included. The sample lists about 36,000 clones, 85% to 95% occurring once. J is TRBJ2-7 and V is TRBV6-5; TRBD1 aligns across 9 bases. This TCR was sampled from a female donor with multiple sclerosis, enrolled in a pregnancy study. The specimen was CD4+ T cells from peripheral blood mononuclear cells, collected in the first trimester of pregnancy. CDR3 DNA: TGTGCCTGCAAAACCCTCGGGACAGGGACCTACGAGCAGTACTTC. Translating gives CACKTLGTGTYEQYF.